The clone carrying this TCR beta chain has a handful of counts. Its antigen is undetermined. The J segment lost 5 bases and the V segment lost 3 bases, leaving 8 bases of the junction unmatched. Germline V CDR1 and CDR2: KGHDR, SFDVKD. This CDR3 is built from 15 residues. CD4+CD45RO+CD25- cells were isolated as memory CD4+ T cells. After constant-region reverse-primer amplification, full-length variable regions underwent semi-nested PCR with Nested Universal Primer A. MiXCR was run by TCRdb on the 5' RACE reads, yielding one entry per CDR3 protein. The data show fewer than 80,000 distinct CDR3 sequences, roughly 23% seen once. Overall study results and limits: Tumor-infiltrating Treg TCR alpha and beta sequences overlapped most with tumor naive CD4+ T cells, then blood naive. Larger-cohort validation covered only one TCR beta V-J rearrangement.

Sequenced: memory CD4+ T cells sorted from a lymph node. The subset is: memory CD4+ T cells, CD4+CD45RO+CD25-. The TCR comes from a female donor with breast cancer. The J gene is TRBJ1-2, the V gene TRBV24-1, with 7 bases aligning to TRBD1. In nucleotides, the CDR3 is TGTGCCACCAGTGATGGTGGGACAGCATCATATGGCTACACCTTC. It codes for CATSDGGTASYGYTF.